This section outlines one T cell receptor (beta chain) sequence together with its context. The record originates from a study of blood T cell repertoires in COVID-19. Whole-study context: T cells, B-cell-depleted T cells, or PBMCs supplied cDNA or gDNA.

This CDR3 has 16 amino acids. Germline values: CDR1 LGHNA, CDR2 YSLEER. J was trimmed by 7 bases and V by 3 bases; bases with no gene match: 11. Generated by immunoSEQ multiplex PCR, the TCRdb table keeps only in-frame clones and is missing some. Of more than 80,000 clones listed, approximately 88% are singletons. Sequenced sample: peripheral blood. The clonotype was recovered from a woman at least 80 years old with active or convalescent COVID-19. The chain links TRBV4-3 to TRBJ1-1, with TRBD1 identical over 10 bases. The CDR3 bases are TGCGCCAGCAGCCAGTACGGGACAGGGGAGTTGGATGAAGCTTTCTTT. Translating it yields CASSQYGTGELDEAFF.